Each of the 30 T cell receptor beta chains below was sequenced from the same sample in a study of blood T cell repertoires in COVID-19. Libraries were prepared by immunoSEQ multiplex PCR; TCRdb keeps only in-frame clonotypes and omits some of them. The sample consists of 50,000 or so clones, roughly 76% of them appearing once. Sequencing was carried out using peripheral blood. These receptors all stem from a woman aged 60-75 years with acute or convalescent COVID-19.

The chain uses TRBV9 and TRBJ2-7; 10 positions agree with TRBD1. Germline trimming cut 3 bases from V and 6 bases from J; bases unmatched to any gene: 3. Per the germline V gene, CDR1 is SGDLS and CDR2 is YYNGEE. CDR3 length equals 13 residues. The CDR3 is CASSGDRGGEQYF. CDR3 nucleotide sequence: TGTGCCAGCAGCGGGGACAGGGGAGGCGAGCAGTACTTC.

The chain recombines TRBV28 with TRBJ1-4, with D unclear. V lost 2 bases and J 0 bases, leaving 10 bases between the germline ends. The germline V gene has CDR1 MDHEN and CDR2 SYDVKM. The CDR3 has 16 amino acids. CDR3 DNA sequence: TGTGCCAGCAGTTTAGGAGGGTCTGCAACTAATGAAAAACTGTTTTTT. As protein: CASSLGGSATNEKLFF.

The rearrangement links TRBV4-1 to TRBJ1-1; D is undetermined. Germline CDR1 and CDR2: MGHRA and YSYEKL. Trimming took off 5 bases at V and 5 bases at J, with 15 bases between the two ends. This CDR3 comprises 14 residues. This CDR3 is CASSDTRGRTEAFF. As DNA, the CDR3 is TGCGCCAGCAGCGACACTCGGGGAAGGACTGAAGCTTTCTTT.

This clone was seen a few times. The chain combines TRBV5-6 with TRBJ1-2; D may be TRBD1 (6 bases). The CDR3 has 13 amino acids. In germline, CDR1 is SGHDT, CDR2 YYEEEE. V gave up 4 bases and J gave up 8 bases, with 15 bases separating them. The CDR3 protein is CASSPQGVGGYTF. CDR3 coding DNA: TGTGCCAGCAGCCCACAGGGTGTGGGAGGCTACACCTTC. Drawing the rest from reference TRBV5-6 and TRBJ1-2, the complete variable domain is DAGVTQSPTHLIKTRGQQVTLRCSPKSGHDTVSWYQQALGQGPQFIFQYYEEEERQRGNFPDRFSGHQFPNYSSELNVNALLLGDSALYLCASSPQGVGGYTFGSGTRLTVV.

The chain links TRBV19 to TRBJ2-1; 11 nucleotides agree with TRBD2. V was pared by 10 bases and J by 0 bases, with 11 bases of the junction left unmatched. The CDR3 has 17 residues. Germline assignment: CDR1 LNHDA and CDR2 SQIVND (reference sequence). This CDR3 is CATIRTSGLSSYNEQFF. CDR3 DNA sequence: TGTGCCACCATTCGGACTAGCGGGCTTAGCTCCTACAATGAGCAGTTCTTC.

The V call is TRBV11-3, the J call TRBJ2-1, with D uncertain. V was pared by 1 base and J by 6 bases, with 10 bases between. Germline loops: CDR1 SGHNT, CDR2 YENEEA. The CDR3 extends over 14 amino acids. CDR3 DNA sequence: TGTGCCAGCAGCTTAGGGCTCAGTCCCAATGAGCAGTTCTTC. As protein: CASSLGLSPNEQFF.

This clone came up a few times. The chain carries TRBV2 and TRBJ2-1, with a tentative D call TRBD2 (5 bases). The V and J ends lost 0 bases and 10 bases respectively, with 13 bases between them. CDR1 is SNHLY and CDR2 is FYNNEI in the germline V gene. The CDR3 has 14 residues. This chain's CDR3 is CASSEARGRGEQFF. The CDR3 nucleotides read TGTGCCAGCAGTGAAGCGCGTGGGAGAGGGGAGCAGTTCTTC.

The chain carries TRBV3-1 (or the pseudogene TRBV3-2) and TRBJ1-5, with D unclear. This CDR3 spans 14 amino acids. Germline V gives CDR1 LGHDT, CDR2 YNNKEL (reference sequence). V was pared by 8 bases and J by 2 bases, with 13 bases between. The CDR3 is CASSPSGGNQPQHF. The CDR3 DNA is TGTGCCAGCTCGCCAAGCGGGGGCAATCAGCCCCAGCATTTT.

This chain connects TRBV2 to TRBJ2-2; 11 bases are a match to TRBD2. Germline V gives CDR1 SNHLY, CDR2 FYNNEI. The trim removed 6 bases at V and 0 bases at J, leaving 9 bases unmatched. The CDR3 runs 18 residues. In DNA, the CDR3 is TGTGCCAGCAGCCCGGGACTAGCGGCTTCCGCGAACACCGGGGAGCTGTTTTTT. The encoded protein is CASSPGLAASANTGELFF.

For the CDR3, the DNA is TGTGCCAGCATGTGGGGACTAGCGGGGACAGATACGCAGTATTTT. Protein sequence: CASMWGLAGTDTQYF. The J gene is TRBJ2-3, the V gene TRBV5-8, with TRBD2 matching over 13 bases. Germline lookup yields CDR1 SGHTS and CDR2 YDEGEE. The CDR3 has 15 residues. After removal of 6 bases from V and 3 bases from J, the junction contained 4 bases not matched to a gene.

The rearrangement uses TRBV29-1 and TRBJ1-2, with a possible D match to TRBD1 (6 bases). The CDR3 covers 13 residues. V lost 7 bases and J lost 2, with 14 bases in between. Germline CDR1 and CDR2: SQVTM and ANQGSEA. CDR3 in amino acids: CSDRASANYGYTF. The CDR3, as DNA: TGCAGCGACAGGGCCTCGGCCAACTATGGCTACACCTTC.

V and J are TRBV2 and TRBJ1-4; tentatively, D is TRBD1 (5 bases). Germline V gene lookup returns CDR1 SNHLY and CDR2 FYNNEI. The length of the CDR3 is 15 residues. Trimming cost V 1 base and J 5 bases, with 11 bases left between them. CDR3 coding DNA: TGTGCCAGCAGTGAAGTCGGGGGTGGGAATGAAAAACTGTTTTTT. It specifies CASSEVGGGNEKLFF. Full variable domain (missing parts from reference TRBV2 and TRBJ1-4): EPEVTQTPSHQVTQMGQEVILRCVPISNHLYFYWYRQILGQKVEFLVSFYNNEISEKSEIFDDQFSVERPDGSNFTLKIRSTKLEDSAMYFCASSEVGGGNEKLFFGSGTQLSVL.

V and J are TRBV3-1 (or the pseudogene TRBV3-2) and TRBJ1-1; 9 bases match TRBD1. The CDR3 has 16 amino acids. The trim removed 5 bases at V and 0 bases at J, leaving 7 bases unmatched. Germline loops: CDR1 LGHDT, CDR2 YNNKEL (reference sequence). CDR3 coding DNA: TGTGCCAGCAGCAAGGCGGGACAGGGCATGAACACTGAAGCTTTCTTT. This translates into CASSKAGQGMNTEAFF.

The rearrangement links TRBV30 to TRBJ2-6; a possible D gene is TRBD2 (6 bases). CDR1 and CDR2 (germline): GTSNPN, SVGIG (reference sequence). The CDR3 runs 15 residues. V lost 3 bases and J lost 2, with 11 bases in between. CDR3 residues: CAWSRDFAGANVLTF. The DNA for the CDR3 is TGTGCCTGGAGCCGGGACTTCGCTGGGGCCAACGTCCTGACTTTC.

The CDR3 DNA sequence: TGTGCCAGCAGTGAAGCGAGGGCTAGCGGGGGGACAGATACGCAGTATTTT. It specifies CASSEARASGGTDTQYF. The J gene is TRBJ2-3, the V gene TRBV6-1, with 11 bases matching TRBD2. This CDR3 contains 17 residues. V was clipped by 0 bases and J by 3 bases; unmatched bases: 5. Per the germline V gene, CDR1 is MNHNS and CDR2 is SASEGT.

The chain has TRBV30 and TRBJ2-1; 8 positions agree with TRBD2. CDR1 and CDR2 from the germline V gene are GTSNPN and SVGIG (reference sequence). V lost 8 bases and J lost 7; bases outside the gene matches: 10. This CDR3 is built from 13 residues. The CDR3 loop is CAGRGGSKNEQFF. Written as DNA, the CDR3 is TGTGCCGGACGGGGGGGCTCTAAGAATGAGCAGTTCTTC.

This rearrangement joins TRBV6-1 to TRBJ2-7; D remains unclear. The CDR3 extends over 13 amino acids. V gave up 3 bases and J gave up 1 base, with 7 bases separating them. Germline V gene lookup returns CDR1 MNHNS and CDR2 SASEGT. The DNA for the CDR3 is TGTGCCAGCAGTGATAACAAATCCTACGAGCAGTACTTC. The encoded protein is CASSDNKSYEQYF.

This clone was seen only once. This chain's CDR3 is CASSQGLRGGYTF. The CDR3 DNA follows: TGTGCCAGCAGCCAGGGGTTGCGAGGTGGCTACACCTTC. The chain joins TRBV2 to TRBJ1-2, with D maybe TRBD1 (6 bases). The V and J ends lost 6 bases and 7 bases respectively, with 15 bases between them. The CDR3 extends over 13 amino acids. The V gene's germline CDR1 is SNHLY and CDR2 FYNNEI.

CDR3 sequence: CASRPRTSGSREQYF. CDR3 coding DNA: TGTGCCAGCAGACCGAGGACTAGCGGGAGTAGGGAGCAGTACTTC. This chain links TRBV6-5 with TRBJ2-7; 13 bases align to TRBD2. The CDR3 length is 15 residues. From germline, CDR1 is MNHEY and CDR2 SVGAGI. J lost 7 bases, V lost 6 bases, and 9 bases had no gene match.

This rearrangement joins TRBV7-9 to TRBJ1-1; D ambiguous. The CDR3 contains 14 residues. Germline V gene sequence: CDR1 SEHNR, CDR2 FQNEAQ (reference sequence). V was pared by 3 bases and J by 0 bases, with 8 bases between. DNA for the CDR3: TGTGCCAGCAGCTTGGCAGAAATGAACACTGAAGCTTTCTTT. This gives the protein CASSLAEMNTEAFF.

CDR3 residues: CASSPTNYGYTF. Written as DNA, the CDR3 is TGTGCCAGCAGCCCCACTAACTATGGCTACACCTTC. V and J are TRBV9 and TRBJ1-2; no reliable D call. V was cut by 4 bases and J by 0 bases, with 4 bases left in between. The CDR3 loop spans 12 amino acids. Germline CDR1 reads SGDLS; CDR2 reads YYNGEE. Drawing the rest from reference TRBV9 and TRBJ1-2, the complete variable domain is DSGVTQTPKHLITATGQRVTLRCSPRSGDLSVYWYQQSLDQGLQFLIQYYNGEERAKGNILERFSAQQFPDLHSELNLSSLELGDSALYFCASSPTNYGYTFGSGTRLTVV.

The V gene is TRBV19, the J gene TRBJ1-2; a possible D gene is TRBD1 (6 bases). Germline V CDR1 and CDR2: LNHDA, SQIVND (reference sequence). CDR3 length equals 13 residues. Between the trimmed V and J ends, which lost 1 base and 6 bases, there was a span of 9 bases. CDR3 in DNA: TGTGCCAGTAGTATAGGCCCAGGGGATGGCTACACCTTC. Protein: CASSIGPGDGYTF. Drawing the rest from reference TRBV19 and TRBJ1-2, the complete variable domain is DGGITQSPKYLFRKEGQNVTLSCEQNLNHDAMYWYRQDPGQGLRLIYYSQIVNDFQKGDIAEGYSVSREKKESFPLTVTSAQKNPTAFYLCASSIGPGDGYTFGSGTRLTVV.

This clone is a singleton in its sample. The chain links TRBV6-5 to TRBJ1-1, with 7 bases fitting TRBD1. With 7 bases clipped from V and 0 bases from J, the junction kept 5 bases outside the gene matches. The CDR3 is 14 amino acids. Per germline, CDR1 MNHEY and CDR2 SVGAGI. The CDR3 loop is CASNTGQLNTEAFF. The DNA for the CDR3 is TGTGCCAGCAATACGGGACAGTTGAACACTGAAGCTTTCTTT.

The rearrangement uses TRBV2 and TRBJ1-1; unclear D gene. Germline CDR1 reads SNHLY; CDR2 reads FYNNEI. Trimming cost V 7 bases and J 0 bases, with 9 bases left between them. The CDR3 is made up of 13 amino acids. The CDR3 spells CASTETLNTEAFF. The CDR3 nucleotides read TGTGCCAGCACTGAGACATTGAACACTGAAGCTTTCTTT. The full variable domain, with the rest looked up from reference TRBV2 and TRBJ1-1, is EPEVTQTPSHQVTQMGQEVILRCVPISNHLYFYWYRQILGQKVEFLVSFYNNEISEKSEIFDDQFSVERPDGSNFTLKIRSTKLEDSAMYFCASTETLNTEAFFGQGTRLTVV.

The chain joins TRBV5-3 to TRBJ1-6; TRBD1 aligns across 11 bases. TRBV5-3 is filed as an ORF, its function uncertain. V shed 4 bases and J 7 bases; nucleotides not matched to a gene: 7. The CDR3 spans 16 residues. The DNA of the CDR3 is TGTGCCAGAAGCCAGGACAGGGGGCAAGAGAATTCACCCCTCCACTTT. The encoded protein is CARSQDRGQENSPLHF.

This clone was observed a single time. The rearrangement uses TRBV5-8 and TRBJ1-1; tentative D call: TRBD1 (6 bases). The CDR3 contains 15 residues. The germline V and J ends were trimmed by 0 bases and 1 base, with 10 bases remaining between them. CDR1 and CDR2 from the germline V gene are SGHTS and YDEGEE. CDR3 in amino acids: CASSLARGGNTEAFF. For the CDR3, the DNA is TGTGCCAGCAGCTTGGCTAGGGGGGGGAACACTGAAGCTTTCTTT. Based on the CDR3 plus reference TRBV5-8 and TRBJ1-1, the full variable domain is EAGVTQSPTHLIKTRGQQATLRCSPISGHTSVYWYQQALGLGLQFLLWYDEGEERNRGNFPPRFSGRQFPNYSSELNVNALELEDSALYLCASSLARGGNTEAFFGQGTRLTVV.

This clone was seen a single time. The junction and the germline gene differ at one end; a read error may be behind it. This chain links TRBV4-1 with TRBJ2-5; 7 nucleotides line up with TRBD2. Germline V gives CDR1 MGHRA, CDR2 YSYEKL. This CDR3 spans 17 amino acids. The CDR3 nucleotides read TGCGCCAGCGGCCAAGATCCCCCAGGGACTACCGCCGAGACCCAGTACTTC. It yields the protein CASGQDPPGTTAETQYF.

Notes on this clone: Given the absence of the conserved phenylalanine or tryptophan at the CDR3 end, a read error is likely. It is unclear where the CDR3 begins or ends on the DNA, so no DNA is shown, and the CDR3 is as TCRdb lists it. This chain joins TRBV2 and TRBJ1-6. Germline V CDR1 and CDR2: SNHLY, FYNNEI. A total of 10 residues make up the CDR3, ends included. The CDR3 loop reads CASGQKGDFL.

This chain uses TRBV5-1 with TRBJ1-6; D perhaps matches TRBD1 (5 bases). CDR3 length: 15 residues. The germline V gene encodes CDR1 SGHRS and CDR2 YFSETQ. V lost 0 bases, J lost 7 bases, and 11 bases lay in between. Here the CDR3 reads CASSLGGGRNSPLHF. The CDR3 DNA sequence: TGCGCCAGCAGCTTGGGCGGGGGTCGGAATTCACCCCTCCACTTT.

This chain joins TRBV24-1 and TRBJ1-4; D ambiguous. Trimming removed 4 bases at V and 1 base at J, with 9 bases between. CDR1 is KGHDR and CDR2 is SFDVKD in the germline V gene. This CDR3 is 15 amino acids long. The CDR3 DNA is TGTGCCACCAGTGAGCGGGTGGGAACTAATGAAAAACTGTTTTTT. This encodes CATSERVGTNEKLFF.